This T cell receptor (beta chain) was captured by sequencing in a study of identifying expanded T cells in peripheral blood. Assay: immunoSEQ multiplex PCR; the TCRdb copy retains only in-frame clones and omits some. The table includes around 56,000 clones, over 75% detected once. Trimming stripped 5 bases from V and 0 bases from J, with 2 bases between. CDR1 and CDR2 (germline): DFQATT, SNEGSKA (reference sequence). The length of the CDR3 is 11 residues. General study points: Technical replicates showed around 1.1 changed clones; roughly two weeks around 15; four weeks 19. Clone count variance between roughly 2-week samples rose with total template count.

This clone was seen more than once but under ten times. Its antigen is not identified. Healthy donors had no documented immune events, such as infections, while sampled. Sequencing used blood. V is TRBV20-1 and J is TRBJ1-3; D gene uncertain. This receptor was obtained from a person aged 18 to 75 in good health. The CDR3 is CSADSGNTIYF. CDR3 coding DNA: TGCAGTGCTGACTCTGGAAACACCATATATTTT.